The 21 T cell receptor beta chains reported below all come from one sample, sequenced in a study of human T cells and chemical hapten exposure. MiXCR was run by TCRdb on the RACE reads, yielding one entry per CDR3 protein. The profile shows 380,000 or so distinct CDR3 sequences, roughly 4.8% of them singletons. The time point denotes: patch test 1, 2 weeks after DPC sensitization. Specified treatment: therapeutic diphenylcyclopropenone sensitization with weekly scalp DPC. Here the sequenced sample was whole blood, taken in connection with sensitization to the hapten diphenylcyclopropenone (DPC). These receptors all stem from a woman between 45 and 65 years old with alopecia areata. Some clones in this sample may be carry-over from other donors' samples.

This clonotype was observed many times. The rearrangement uses TRBV20-1 and TRBJ2-7, with TRBD2 matching 8 bases. Germline V gene lookup returns CDR1 DFQATT and CDR2 SNEGSKA (reference sequence). The CDR3 is made up of 17 amino acids. Trimming at V came to 0 bases and at J to 4 bases, leaving 14 bases not matched to a gene. The CDR3 here is CSARDRPAGDRRYEQYF. CDR3 sequence (DNA): TGCAGTGCTAGAGATCGACCAGCGGGGGATAGGAGGTACGAGCAGTACTTC.

The V call is TRBV27, the J call TRBJ1-5; a weak D match, TRBD1 (5 bases). The CDR3 runs 17 residues. In germline, CDR1 is MNHEY, CDR2 SMNVEV (reference sequence). The germline V and J ends were trimmed by 0 bases and 3 bases, with 15 bases remaining between them. In DNA, the CDR3 is TGTGCCAGCAGTTTATCGAGGCGGGGGACCAACAATCAGCCCCAGCATTTT. Its translation is CASSLSRRGTNNQPQHF.

This clonotype was recorded at least ten times. This rearrangement joins TRBV7-2 to TRBJ2-7; TRBD1 is a possible D gene (5 bases). The ends were cut back, 1 base at V and 1 base at J, with 11 bases in the middle. Germline CDR1 is SGHTA and CDR2 is FQGNSA. This CDR3 has 15 residues. CDR3 region: CASSLDRNPSYEQYF. DNA of the CDR3: TGTGCCAGCAGCTTAGACAGGAACCCTTCCTACGAGCAGTACTTC.

Only one count was recorded for this clonotype. A much larger clonotype is one base distant, so this may be a read error. In nucleotides, the CDR3 is TGTGCCAGCAGCGGGGACCGAGCGGCCCAGCCCCAGCATTTT. This codes for CASSGDRAAQPQHF. The V and J genes are TRBV7-8 and TRBJ1-5, with D perhaps TRBD1 (5 bases). V was clipped by 5 bases and J by 7 bases, with 15 bases between them. Per germline, CDR1 SGHVS and CDR2 FQNEAQ. This CDR3 spans 14 amino acids.

This clonotype was seen at least ten times. The rearrangement joins TRBV3-1 to TRBJ1-1; no reliable D call. The CDR3 is 13 amino acids. Germline V lookup: CDR1 LGHDT, CDR2 YNNKEL (reference sequence). Trimming stripped 2 bases from V and 3 bases from J, with 7 bases between. Here the CDR3 reads CASSQQMDTEAFF. In DNA, the CDR3 is TGTGCCAGCAGCCAACAGATGGACACTGAAGCTTTCTTT.

In its sample, this clonotype was seen a few times. DNA of the CDR3: TGTGCCAGCAGACCGGGAATCTCTGATGGCTACACCTTC. This encodes CASRPGISDGYTF. The chain combines TRBV6-1 with TRBJ1-2; D gene unclear. The CDR3 extends over 13 amino acids. The V gene's germline CDR1 is MNHNS and CDR2 SASEGT. With 6 bases removed from V and 6 bases from J, the gap between germline ends came to 14 bases.

Many counts were recorded for this clonotype. This sequence joins TRBV5-5 and TRBJ2-5; TRBD1 might be the D (6 bases). The CDR3 loop spans 15 amino acids. In germline, CDR1 is SGHKS, CDR2 YYEKEE (reference sequence). The V end was cut by 4 bases, the J end by 0 bases, with 13 bases between. CDR3 sequence reads: CASSPTDRYQETQYF. Here the CDR3 DNA reads TGTGCCAGCAGCCCCACCGACAGGTACCAAGAGACCCAGTACTTC.

This clonotype was seen ten or more times. J is TRBJ1-4 and V is TRBV12-3 or TRBV12-4; the D gene is possibly TRBD1 (6 bases). Trimming left V 3 bases short and J 7 bases short, with 12 bases between. The CDR3 is 14 residues long. The CDR3 spells CASSFTGASEKLFF. The CDR3 bases are TGTGCCAGCAGTTTTACGGGGGCGAGTGAAAAACTGTTTTTT.

This clonotype was observed at least ten times. V is TRBV27 and J is TRBJ2-3; possibly TRBD2 for D (7 bases). The CDR3 is 15 residues long. Trimming pared 3 bases from V and 2 bases from J, leaving 12 bases between. Germline CDR1 MNHEY, CDR2 SMNVEV (reference sequence). This chain's CDR3 is CASSFRRGLTDTQYF. The CDR3, as DNA: TGTGCCAGCAGTTTCCGGCGGGGGCTCACAGATACGCAGTATTTT.

This clonotype was seen repeatedly, ten times or more. The chain links TRBV12-3 or TRBV12-4 to TRBJ2-5; 13 bases are a match to TRBD2. Trimming took 3 bases from V and 4 from J; bases not matched to a gene: 5. This CDR3 is built from 16 residues. The CDR3 DNA sequence: TGTGCCAGCAGTTTCCAGACTAGCGGGAGGAGAGAGACCCAGTACTTC. Its translation: CASSFQTSGRRETQYF.

This clonotype was observed at least ten times. J is TRBJ2-4 and V is TRBV6-6; D is undetermined. Germline values: CDR1 MNHNY, CDR2 SVGAGI (reference sequence). This CDR3 is 12 amino acids long. The V end was cut by 6 bases, the J end by 1 base, with 4 bases between. The CDR3 sequence is CASRPAKNIQYF. The CDR3 DNA sequence: TGTGCCAGCAGGCCTGCCAAAAACATTCAGTACTTC.

This clonotype was counted between two and nine times. The chain employs TRBV7-3 and TRBJ2-4; D is perhaps TRBD1 or TRBD2 (5 bases each). Germline values: CDR1 SGHTA, CDR2 FQGTGA. This CDR3 comprises 13 residues. V shed 2 bases and J shed 9 bases, with 11 bases lying between them. The CDR3: CASSLGTASIQYF. The CDR3 DNA sequence: TGTGCCAGCAGCTTAGGGACGGCCAGCATTCAGTACTTC.

This clonotype was recorded at least ten times. CDR3 nucleotide sequence: TGCAGCTTGGGACAGGGTCGCTCTGGGGCCAACGTCCTGACTTTC. Translation gives CSLGQGRSGANVLTF. The chain combines TRBV29-1 with TRBJ2-6; TRBD1 aligns across 9 bases. The CDR3 spans 15 residues. Germline CDR1 SQVTM, CDR2 ANQGSEA. With V trimmed by 8 bases and J by 0 bases, 5 bases remained unmatched.

In this sample, this clonotype turned up many times. The chain has TRBV6-5 and TRBJ2-7, with 13 nucleotides matching TRBD2. CDR3 length: 16 amino acids. Trimming removed 4 bases from V and 6 bases from J; junction bases left unmatched: 9. Germline values: CDR1 MNHEY, CDR2 SVGAGI. The CDR3 coding sequence is TGTGCCAGCAGTTTCCAGGGACTAGCGGGACAAGGCGAGCAGTACTTC. Protein product: CASSFQGLAGQGEQYF.

In its sample, this clonotype was seen a few times. V is TRBV11-2 and J is TRBJ1-1; 7 nucleotides agree with TRBD1. CDR3 length: 15 residues. After removal of 6 bases from V and 3 bases from J, the junction contained 10 bases not matched to a gene. Germline assignment: CDR1 SGHAT and CDR2 FQNNGV. The chain's CDR3 is CASSKDRQLDTEAFF. As DNA, the CDR3 is TGTGCCAGCAGTAAGGACAGGCAGCTCGACACTGAAGCTTTCTTT.

Ten or more counts support this clonotype. V usage is TRBV2 and J usage is TRBJ2-5, with 7 nucleotides matching TRBD2. The CDR3 contains 12 residues. With V trimmed by 5 bases and J by 4 bases, 1 base remained unmatched. Germline V lookup: CDR1 SNHLY, CDR2 FYNNEI. CDR3: CASSSSGETQYF. CDR3 DNA sequence: TGTGCCAGCAGTTCTAGCGGAGAGACCCAGTACTTC.

J is TRBJ2-3 and V is TRBV27, with 10 bases that match TRBD2. After removal of 3 bases from V and 4 bases from J, the junction contained 4 bases not matched to a gene. The germline V gene encodes CDR1 MNHEY and CDR2 SMNVEV (reference sequence). There are 15 residues in the CDR3. CDR3: CASSFSGGVADTQYF. The CDR3 DNA reads TGTGCCAGCAGTTTCAGCGGGGGGGTGGCAGATACGCAGTATTTT.

This clonotype has more than one count but fewer than ten. The DNA for the CDR3 is TGTGCCAGCACCCGGGCGGGGTCTCGCACAGATACGCAGTATTTT. Its translation is CASTRAGSRTDTQYF. The chain couples TRBV7-9 to TRBJ2-3, with D perhaps TRBD2 (6 bases). Germline CDR1 SEHNR, CDR2 FQNEAQ (reference sequence). This CDR3 contains 15 residues. V was trimmed by 7 bases and J by 1 base, leaving 15 bases between them.

This clonotype was counted ten times or more. This chain joins TRBV29-1 and TRBJ2-3; no clear D gene. CDR1 and CDR2 from the germline V gene are SQVTM and ANQGSEA. The V and J ends lost 1 base and 0 bases respectively, with 5 bases between them. This CDR3 has 13 amino acids. The CDR3 here is CSVEGTSTDTQYF. For the CDR3, the DNA is TGCAGCGTTGAAGGGACCAGCACAGATACGCAGTATTTT.

The table lists this clonotype with many counts. The chain joins TRBV30 to TRBJ2-1, with 7 nucleotides matching TRBD1. V was clipped by 2 bases and J by 3 bases; unmatched bases: 7. This CDR3 region has 15 residues. Germline V gene sequence: CDR1 GTSNPN, CDR2 SVGIG (reference sequence). The CDR3: CAWSTIQGYYNEQFF. Here the CDR3 DNA reads TGTGCCTGGAGTACCATACAGGGGTACTACAATGAGCAGTTCTTC.

Many counts were recorded for this clonotype. The chain is built from TRBV6-5 and TRBJ2-7, with 7 nucleotides matching TRBD1. The CDR3 spans 16 residues. Trimming at V came to 10 bases and at J to 2 bases, leaving 17 bases not matched to a gene. Germline V CDR1 and CDR2: MNHEY, SVGAGI. This CDR3 reads CATYGLYRGSPYEQYF. The DNA for the CDR3 is TGTGCCACCTACGGCCTTTACAGGGGCAGTCCCTACGAGCAGTACTTC.